This T cell receptor beta chain was documented in a study of shared clonotypes between healthy human individuals. In the authors' workflow: As immunoSEQ supplied junction-only sequences (without quality scores), filtering differed. Some clones are missing from TCRdb's copy, which holds only in-frame ones; the method was immunoSEQ multiplex PCR. V, J and clone size are those of that table, while D and trimming were read from the DNA. This sample has around 1.9 million clones, with about 93% found just once. CD45RO-negative CD8 cells positively selected for CCR7 made up the naive population, which excluded terminally differentiated effector memory CD45RA+ cells. Every donor was a Caucasian adult from Nashville, Tennessee. Study-level findings and limits: On the whole, naive subsets had larger estimated richness than memory subsets had. Sharing across four donors was highest in naive CD4 (around 5%) and lowest in memory CD8 (approximately 0.4%).

The germline V gene encodes CDR1 PRHDT and CDR2 FYEKMQ (reference sequence). CDR3 length: 14 residues. With 2 bases removed from V and 5 bases from J, the gap between germline ends came to 9 bases. About this clone itself: Its antigen is as yet unknown.

The origin of this receptor is a man younger than 30 in good health. Some clones in this sample may be carry-over from other donors' samples. The chain joins TRBV13 to TRBJ2-2, with a tentative D call TRBD2 (6 bases). Sequenced: naive CD8+ T cells from PBMCs. The CDR3 reads CASSLRLGTGELFF. CDR3 bases: TGTGCCAGCAGCTTAAGACTAGGAACCGGGGAGCTGTTTTTT.